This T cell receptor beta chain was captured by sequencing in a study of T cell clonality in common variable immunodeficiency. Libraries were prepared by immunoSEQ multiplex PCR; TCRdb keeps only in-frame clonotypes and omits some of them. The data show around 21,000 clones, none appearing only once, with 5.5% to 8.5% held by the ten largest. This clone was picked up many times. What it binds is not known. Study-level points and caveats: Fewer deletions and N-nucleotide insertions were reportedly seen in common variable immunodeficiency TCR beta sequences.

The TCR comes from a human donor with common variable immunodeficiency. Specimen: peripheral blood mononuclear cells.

The CDR3 region is CASSRTSGSVNEQFF. Partial CDR3 DNA: TGTGCCAGCAGCCGGACTAGCGGGAGCGTCAATGAG. The gene calls are TRBV6-2 or TRBV6-3 and TRBJ2-1; 13 nucleotides line up with TRBD2. The read terminates 3 residues before the CDR3 end, so the remaining end is supplied by the germline J gene. The CDR3 totals 15 residues. Germline V gives CDR1 MNHEY, CDR2 SVGEGT. J gave up 6 bases and V 6 bases, and 5 bases lay outside the gene matches.